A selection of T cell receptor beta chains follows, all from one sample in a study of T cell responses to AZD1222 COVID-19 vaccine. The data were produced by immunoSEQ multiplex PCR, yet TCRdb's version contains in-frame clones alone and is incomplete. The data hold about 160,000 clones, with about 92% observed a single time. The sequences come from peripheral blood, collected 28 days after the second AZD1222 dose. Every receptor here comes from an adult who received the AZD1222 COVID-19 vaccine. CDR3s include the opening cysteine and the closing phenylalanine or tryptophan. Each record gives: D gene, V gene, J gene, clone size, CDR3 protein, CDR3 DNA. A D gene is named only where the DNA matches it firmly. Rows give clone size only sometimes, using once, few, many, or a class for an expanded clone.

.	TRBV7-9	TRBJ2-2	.	CASSLQQANTGELFF	TGTGCCAGCAGCTTACAACAAGCGAACACCGGGGAGCTGTTTTTT
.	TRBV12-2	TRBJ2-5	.	CASRIADRGRFQLAGGQETQYF	TGTGCAAGTCGCATCGCGGACAGGGGGCGATTTCAACTAGCGGGAGGGCAAGAGACCCAGTACTTC
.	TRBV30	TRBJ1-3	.	CAWADPGWENTIYF	TGTGCCTGGGCCGACCCAGGGTGGGAAAACACCATATATTTT
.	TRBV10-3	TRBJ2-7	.	CAISPGSYEQYF	TGTGCCATCTCTCCCGGCTCCTACGAGCAGTACTTC
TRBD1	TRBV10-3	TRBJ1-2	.	CAISGDRGELNHGYTF	TGTGCCATCAGCGGGGACAGGGGGGAATTAAACCATGGCTACACCTTC
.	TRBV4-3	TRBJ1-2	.	CASSQDHGVANYGYTF	TGCGCCAGCAGCCAAGATCACGGGGTAGCTAACTATGGCTACACCTTC
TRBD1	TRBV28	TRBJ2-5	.	CASSHRQGTGQETQYF	TGTGCCAGCAGCCACCGACAGGGGACGGGCCAAGAGACCCAGTACTTC
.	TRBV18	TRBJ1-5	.	CASSPDSIGNQPQHF	TGTGCCAGCTCACCTGACAGCATCGGCAATCAGCCCCAGCATTTT
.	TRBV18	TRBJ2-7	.	CASSPSQESYEQYF	TGTGCCAGCTCACCATCCCAGGAATCCTACGAGCAGTACTTC
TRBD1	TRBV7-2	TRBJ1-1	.	CASSPRDRGNTEAFF	TGTGCCAGCAGCCCCCGGGACAGGGGGAACACTGAAGCTTTCTTT
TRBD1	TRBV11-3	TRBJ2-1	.	CASSRRQGSQFF	TGTGCCAGCAGCCGCCGACAGGGGAGCCAGTTCTTC
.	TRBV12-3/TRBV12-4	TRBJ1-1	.	CASSLTSIEAFF	TGTGCCAGCAGCCTAACCTCCATAGAAGCTTTCTTT
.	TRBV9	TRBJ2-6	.	CASSVGRTSGANVLTF	TGTGCCAGCAGCGTAGGTAGGACGTCTGGGGCCAACGTCCTGACTTTC
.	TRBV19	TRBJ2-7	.	CASSIAFPTVSYEQYF	TGTGCCAGTAGTATAGCCTTTCCGACAGTCTCCTACGAGCAGTACTTC
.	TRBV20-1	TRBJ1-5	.	CSATQNQPQHF	TGCAGTGCTACCCAGAATCAGCCCCAGCATTTT
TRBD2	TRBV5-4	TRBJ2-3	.	CASSPFAGVGTDTQYF	TGTGCCAGCAGCCCTTTTGCGGGAGTGGGCACAGATACGCAGTATTTT
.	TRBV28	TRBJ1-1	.	CASSVGGPRGTEAFF	TGTGCCAGCAGTGTAGGCGGGCCGAGAGGGACTGAAGCTTTCTTT
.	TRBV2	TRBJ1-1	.	CASREQGEAFF	TGTGCCAGCAGAGAGCAGGGCGAAGCTTTCTTT
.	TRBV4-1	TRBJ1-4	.	CASSQGGGTEKLFF	TGCGCCAGCAGCCAGGGCGGGGGGACTGAAAAACTGTTTTTT
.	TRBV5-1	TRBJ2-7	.	CASSSRGSEQYF	TGCGCCAGCAGCTCCAGGGGATCCGAGCAGTACTTC
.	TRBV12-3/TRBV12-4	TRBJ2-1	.	CASSLGYNEQFF	TGTGCCAGCAGTTTAGGCTACAATGAGCAGTTCTTC
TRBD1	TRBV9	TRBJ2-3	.	CASSGTGGASGDTQYF	TGTGCCAGCAGCGGGACAGGGGGCGCGAGTGGAGATACGCAGTATTTT
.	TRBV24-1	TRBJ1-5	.	CATSDPAETQPQHF	TGTGCCACCAGTGATCCTGCAGAAACTCAGCCCCAGCATTTT
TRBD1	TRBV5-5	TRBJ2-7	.	CASSLQTGRYEQYF	TGTGCCAGCAGCTTGCAGACAGGGCGCTACGAGCAGTACTTC
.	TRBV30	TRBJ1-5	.	CAWSGQVNQPQHF	TGTGCCTGGAGTGGACAGGTCAATCAGCCCCAGCATTTT
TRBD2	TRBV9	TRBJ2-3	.	CASSVGTSGGSDTQYF	TGTGCCAGCAGCGTAGGGACTAGTGGGGGGTCAGATACGCAGTATTTT
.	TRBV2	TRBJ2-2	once	CASSAEGRNTGELFF	TGTGCCAGCAGTGCGGAGGGGAGGAACACCGGGGAGCTGTTTTTT
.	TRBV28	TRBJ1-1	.	CASLKSPAVRLSF	TGTGCCAGCCTCAAAAGCCCCGCCGTCCGCCTTTCCTTT
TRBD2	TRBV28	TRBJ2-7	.	CASSSQLAGEYEQYF	TGTGCCAGCAGTTCACAACTAGCGGGAGAGTACGAGCAGTACTTC